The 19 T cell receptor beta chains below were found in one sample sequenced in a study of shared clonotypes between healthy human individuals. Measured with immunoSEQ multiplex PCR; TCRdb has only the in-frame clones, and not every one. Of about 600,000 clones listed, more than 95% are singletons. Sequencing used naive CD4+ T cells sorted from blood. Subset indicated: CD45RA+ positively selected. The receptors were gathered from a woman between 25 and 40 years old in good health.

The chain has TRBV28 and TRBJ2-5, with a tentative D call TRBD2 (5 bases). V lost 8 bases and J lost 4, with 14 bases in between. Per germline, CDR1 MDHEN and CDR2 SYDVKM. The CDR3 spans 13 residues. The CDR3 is CASAVSAVETQYF. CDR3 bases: TGTGCCAGCGCAGTCTCAGCGGTAGAGACCCAGTACTTC.

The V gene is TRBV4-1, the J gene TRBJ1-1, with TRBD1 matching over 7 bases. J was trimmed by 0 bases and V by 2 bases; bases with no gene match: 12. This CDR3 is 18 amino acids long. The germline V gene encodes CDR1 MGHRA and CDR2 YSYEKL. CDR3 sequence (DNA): TGCGCCAGCAGCCAAAGCGTAGTCAGACAGGGAATGAACACTGAAGCTTTCTTT. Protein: CASSQSVVRQGMNTEAFF.

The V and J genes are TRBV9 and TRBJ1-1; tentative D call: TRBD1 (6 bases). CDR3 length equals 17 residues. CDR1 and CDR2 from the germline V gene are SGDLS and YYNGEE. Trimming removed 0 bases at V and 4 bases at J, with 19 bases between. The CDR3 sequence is CASSVAPTGTSSTEAFF. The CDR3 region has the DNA TGTGCCAGCAGCGTAGCACCTACAGGGACTTCGTCCACTGAAGCTTTCTTT.

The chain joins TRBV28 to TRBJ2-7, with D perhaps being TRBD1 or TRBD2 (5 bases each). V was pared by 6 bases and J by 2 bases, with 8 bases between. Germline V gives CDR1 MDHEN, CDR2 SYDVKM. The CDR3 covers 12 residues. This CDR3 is CASRWGPYEQYF. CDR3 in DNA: TGTGCCAGCAGGTGGGGACCCTACGAGCAGTACTTC.

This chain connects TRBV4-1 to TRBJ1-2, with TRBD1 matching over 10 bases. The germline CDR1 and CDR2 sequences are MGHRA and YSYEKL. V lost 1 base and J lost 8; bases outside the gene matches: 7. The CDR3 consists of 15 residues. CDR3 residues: CASSQVPGQGFGYTF. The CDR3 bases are TGCGCCAGCAGCCAAGTCCCGGGACAGGGGTTCGGCTACACCTTC.

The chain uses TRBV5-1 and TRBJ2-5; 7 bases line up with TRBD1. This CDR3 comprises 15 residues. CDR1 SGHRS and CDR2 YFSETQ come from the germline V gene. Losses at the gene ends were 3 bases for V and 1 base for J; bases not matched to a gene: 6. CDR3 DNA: TGCGCCAGCAGCTCCACTGGGACAGCCCAAGAGACCCAGTACTTC. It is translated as CASSSTGTAQETQYF.

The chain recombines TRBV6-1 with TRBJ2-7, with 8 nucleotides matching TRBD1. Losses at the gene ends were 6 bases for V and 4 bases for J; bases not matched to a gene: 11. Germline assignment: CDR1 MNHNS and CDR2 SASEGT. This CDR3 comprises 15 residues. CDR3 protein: CASREPGTGLYEQYF. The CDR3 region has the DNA TGTGCCAGCAGGGAACCCGGGACAGGACTATACGAGCAGTACTTC.

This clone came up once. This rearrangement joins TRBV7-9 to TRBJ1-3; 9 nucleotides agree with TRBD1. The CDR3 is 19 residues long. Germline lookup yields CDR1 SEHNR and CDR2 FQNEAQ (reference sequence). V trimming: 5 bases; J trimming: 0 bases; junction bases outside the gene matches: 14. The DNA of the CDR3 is TGTGCCAGCAGCACCAGACAGGGGGTATCCCTCTACTCTGGAAACACCATATATTTT. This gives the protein CASSTRQGVSLYSGNTIYF.

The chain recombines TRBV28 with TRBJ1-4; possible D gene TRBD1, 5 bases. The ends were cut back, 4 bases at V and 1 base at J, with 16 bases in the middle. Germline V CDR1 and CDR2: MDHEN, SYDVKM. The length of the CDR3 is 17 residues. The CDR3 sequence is CASSSRDAARTNEKLFF. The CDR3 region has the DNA TGTGCCAGCAGTTCCCGGGACGCAGCTAGAACTAATGAAAAACTGTTTTTT.

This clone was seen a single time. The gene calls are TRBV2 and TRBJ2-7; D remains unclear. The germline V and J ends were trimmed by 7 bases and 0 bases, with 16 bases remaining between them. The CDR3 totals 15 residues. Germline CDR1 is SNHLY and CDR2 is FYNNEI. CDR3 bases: TGTGCCAGCAAATTGGAGCGACCAAGCTCCTACGAGCAGTACTTC. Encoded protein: CASKLERPSSYEQYF.

This chain's CDR3 is CSVVTMTEAFF. The CDR3 nucleotides read TGCAGCGTTGTAACGATGACTGAAGCTTTCTTT. This chain uses TRBV29-1 with TRBJ1-1, with D unclear. The ends were cut back, 4 bases at V and 5 bases at J, with 8 bases in the middle. The CDR3 covers 11 residues. CDR1 and CDR2 from the germline V gene are SQVTM and ANQGSEA. Full variable domain (missing parts from reference TRBV29-1 and TRBJ1-1): SAVISQKPSRDICQRGTSLTIQCQVDSQVTMMFWYRQQPGQSLTLIATANQGSEATYESGFVIDKFPISRPNLTFSTLTVSNMSPEDSSIYLCSVVTMTEAFFGQGTRLTVV.

In DNA form, the CDR3 reads TGTGCCATCAGTGCGGGACTAGCGGACAATGAGCAGTTCTTC. This encodes CAISAGLADNEQFF. This chain uses TRBV10-3 with TRBJ2-1; 11 bases map to TRBD2. CDR3 size: 14 residues. Losses at the gene ends were 4 bases for V and 5 bases for J; bases not matched to a gene: 1. Germline V gene sequence: CDR1 ENHRY, CDR2 SYGVKD.

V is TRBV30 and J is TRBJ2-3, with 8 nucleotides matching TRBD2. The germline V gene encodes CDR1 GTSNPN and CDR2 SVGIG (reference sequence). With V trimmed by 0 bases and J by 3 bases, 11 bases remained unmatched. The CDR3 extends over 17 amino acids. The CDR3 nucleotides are TGTGCCTGGAGTGTAATCTCGGGAGGGGTTGTAACAGATACGCAGTATTTT. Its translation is CAWSVISGGVVTDTQYF.

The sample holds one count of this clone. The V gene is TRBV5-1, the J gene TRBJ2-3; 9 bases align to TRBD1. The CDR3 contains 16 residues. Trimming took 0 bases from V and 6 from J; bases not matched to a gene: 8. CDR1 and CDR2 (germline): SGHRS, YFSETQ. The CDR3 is CASSLGAGTGQDTQYF. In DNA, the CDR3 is TGCGCCAGCAGCTTGGGGGCCGGGACAGGGCAGGATACGCAGTATTTT.

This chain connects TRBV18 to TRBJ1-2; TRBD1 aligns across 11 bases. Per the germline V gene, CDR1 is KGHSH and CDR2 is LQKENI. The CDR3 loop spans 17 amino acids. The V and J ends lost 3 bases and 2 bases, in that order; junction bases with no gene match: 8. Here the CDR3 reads CASSPNGQGAANYGYTF. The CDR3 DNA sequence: TGTGCCAGCTCACCTAACGGACAGGGGGCAGCGAACTATGGCTACACCTTC.

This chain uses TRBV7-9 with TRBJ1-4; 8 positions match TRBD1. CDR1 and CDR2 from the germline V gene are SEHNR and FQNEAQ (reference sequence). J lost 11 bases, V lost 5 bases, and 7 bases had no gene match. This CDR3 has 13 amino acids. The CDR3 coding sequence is TGTGCCAGCAGCCCGGGGACAGGAGACAAACTGTTTTTT. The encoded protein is CASSPGTGDKLFF.

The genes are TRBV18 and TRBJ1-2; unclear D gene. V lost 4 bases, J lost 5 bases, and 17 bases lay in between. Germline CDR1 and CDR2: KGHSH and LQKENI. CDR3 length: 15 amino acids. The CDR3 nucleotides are TGTGCCAGCTCACTCTTGGCAGAACAACCTTATGGCTACACCTTC. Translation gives CASSLLAEQPYGYTF.

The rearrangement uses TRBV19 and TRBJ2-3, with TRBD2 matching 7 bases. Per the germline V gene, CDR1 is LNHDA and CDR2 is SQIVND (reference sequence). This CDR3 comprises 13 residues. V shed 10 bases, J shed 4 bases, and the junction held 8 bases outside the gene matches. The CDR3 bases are TGTGCCACAGACGGCGGGAGTTCAGATACGCAGTATTTT. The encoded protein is CATDGGSSDTQYF.

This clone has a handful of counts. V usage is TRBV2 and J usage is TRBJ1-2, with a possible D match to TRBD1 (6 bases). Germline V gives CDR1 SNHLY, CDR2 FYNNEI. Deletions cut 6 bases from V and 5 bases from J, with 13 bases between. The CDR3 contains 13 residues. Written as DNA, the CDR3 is TGTGCCAGCAGCGACGGACAGAGATATGGCTACACCTTC. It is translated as CASSDGQRYGYTF.